This T cell receptor (beta chain) was recovered during a study of control samples from healthy donors and cancer patients. Germline V gene lookup returns CDR1 MDHEN and CDR2 SYDVKM. V was pared by 7 bases and J by 3 bases, with 10 bases of the junction left unmatched. This CDR3 contains 15 residues. Here immunoSEQ multiplex PCR was the method, and the copy in TCRdb shows in-frame clones only, minus some. Of about 120,000 clones in the sample, roughly 87% are singletons; the top ten hold around 2%. The sequence was obtained from a young man in good health. Sequencing used blood. J is TRBJ2-7 and V is TRBV28, with TRBD1 matching over 9 bases. The chain's CDR3 is CASTYLPGQGYEQYF. As DNA, the CDR3 is TGTGCCAGCACCTACCTTCCGGGACAGGGCTACGAGCAGTACTTC.